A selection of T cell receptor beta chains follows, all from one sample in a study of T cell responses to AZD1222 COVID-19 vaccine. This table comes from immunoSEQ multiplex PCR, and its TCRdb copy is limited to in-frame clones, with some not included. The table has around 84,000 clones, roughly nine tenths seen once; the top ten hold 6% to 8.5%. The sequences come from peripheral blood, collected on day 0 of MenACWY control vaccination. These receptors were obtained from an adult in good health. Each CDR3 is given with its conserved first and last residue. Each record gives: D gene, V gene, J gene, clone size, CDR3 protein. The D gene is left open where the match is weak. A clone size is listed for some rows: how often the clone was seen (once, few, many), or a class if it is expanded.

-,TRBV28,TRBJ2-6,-,CASSTSGANVLTF
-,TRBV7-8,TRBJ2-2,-,CASSPSGVSDTGELFF
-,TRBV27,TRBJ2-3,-,CASSPGGGPSTDTQYF
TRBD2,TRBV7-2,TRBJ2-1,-,CASSSTSGSNEQFF
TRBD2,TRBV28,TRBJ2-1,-,CASSLRLAGDNEQFF
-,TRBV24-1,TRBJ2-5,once,CATSDGGTERPETQYF
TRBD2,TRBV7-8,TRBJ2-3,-,CASSFPLGKRGPNTDTQYF
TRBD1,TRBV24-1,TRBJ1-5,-,CATSVPRPGTGRFYSNQPQHF
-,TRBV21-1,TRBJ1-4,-,CASSRTRARDEKLFF
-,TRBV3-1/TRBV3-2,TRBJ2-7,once,CASSQEGVSYEQYF
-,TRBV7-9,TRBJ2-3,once,CASRAGSDTDTQYF
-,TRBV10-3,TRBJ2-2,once,CAISQPPGNTGELFF
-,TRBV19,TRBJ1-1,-,CASSIQGNTEAFF
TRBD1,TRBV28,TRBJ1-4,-,CASCGGDRAGFEKLFF
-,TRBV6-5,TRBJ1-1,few,CASSYSSSREAFF
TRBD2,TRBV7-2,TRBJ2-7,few,CASSRLTSGSPSYEQYF
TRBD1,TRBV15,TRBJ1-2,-,CATSRKLGQGNYGYTF
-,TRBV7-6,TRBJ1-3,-,CASSLMAGRSGNTIYF
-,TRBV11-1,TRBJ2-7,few,CASSPTEGGQTYEQYF
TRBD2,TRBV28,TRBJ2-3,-,CASSFLAGVFTDTQYF
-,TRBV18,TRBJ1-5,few,CASSRTGSNQPQHF
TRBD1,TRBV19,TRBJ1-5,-,CASSTPGGGTGDQPQHF
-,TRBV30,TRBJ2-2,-,CARGAGGATNTGELFF
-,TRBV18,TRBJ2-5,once,CASSPQQGEETQYF
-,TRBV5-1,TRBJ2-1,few,CASSLTLGGGDNEQFF
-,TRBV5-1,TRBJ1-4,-,CASSRGENEKLFF
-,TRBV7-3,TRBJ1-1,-,CASSLTANTEAFF
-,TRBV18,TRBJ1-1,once,CASSPRDTEAFF
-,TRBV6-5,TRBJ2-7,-,CASRLGGTTYEQYF
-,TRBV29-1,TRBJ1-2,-,CSVEDFAGGYTF
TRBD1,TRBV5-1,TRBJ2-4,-,CASSLIGQAGTKNIQYF
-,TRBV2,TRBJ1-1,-,CASHYNGPREAFF
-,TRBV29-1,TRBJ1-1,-,CSVALGVRTEAFF
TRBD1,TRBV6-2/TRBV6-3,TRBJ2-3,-,CASSPGTGRSDTQYF
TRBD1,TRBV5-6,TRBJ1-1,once,CASSVRDRDGTEAFF
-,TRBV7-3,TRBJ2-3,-,CASSFMSTDTQYF
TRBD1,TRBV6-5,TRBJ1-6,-,CASSRQGRAPLHF
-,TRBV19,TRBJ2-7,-,CASRPPGRSYEQYF